This paragraph reports one TCR beta chain. It may be a read error: a sequence one base away is much more abundant. A read error is likely, as this CDR3 ends without the conserved phenylalanine or tryptophan. The entry originates in a study of T cell repertoires in cytomegalovirus infection. V was cut by 2 bases and J by 6 bases, with 16 bases left in between. The germline CDR1 and CDR2 sequences are MNHEY and SMNVEV (reference sequence). The CDR3 is 16 residues long. TCRdb reanalysed the reads using MiXCR and keeps one entry per CDR3 protein. Here the sample spans more than 500,000 distinct CDR3 sequences, 16% being singletons.

The chain has TRBV27 and TRBJ2-2, with D maybe TRBD2 (6 bases). Input material: CD8+ T cells from PBMCs. This TCR came from a human donor in good health (CMV status not recorded). Some clones in this sample may be carry-over from other donors' samples. CDR3 coding DNA: TGTGCCAGCAGTTTAAAGAGGAGACTAGGCCCCGGGGAGCTGTTTTAT. The encoded protein is CASSLKRRLGPGELFY.